This T cell receptor beta chain comes out of a study of OX40 agonist ivuxolimab in advanced cancers. Study in general: Prior anti-PD-1, anti-PD-L1 or anti-CTLA-4 therapy did not bar entry, and roughly 40% had some.

Overall study findings and caveats: At doses 0.1 to 3.0 mg/kg, CD4+ and CD8+ clones expanded.

The assay was immunoSEQ multiplex PCR, and TCRdb's table has in-frame clones only and misses some. The data hold 30,000 or so clones, with approximately 79% observed a single time. Patients were ineligible given autoimmune disease history or systemic immunosuppression. In regard to this clone: No antigen is known for it.

V was trimmed by 6 bases and J by 3 bases, leaving 20 bases between them. The germline CDR1 and CDR2 sequences are MNHEY and SMNVEV (reference sequence). CDR3 length: 16 residues. The chain is built from TRBV27 and TRBJ1-2, with D tentatively TRBD1 (5 bases). This specimen was CD4+ or CD8+ T cells sorted from blood, taken in a trial of the OX40 agonist ivuxolimab. The source is an adult with an advanced solid tumor such as melanoma, head and neck, liver or kidney cancer. CDR3 DNA sequence: TGTGCCAGCAGACCTTTGAGTGGTATGGGACACTATGGCTACACCTTC. It is translated as CASRPLSGMGHYGYTF.